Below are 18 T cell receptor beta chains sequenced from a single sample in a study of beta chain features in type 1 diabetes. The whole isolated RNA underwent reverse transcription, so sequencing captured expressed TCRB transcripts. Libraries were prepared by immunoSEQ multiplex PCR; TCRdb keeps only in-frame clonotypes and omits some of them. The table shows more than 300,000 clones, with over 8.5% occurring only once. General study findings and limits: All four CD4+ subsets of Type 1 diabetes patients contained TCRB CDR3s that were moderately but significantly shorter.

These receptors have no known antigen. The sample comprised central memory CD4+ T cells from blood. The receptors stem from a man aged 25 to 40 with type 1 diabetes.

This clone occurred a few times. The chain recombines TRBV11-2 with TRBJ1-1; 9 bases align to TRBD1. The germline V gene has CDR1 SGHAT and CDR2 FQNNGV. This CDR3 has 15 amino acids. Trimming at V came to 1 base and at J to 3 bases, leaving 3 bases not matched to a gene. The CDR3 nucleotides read TGTGCCAGCAGCTTAGGGACAGGGGCTTACACTGAAGCTTTCTTT. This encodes CASSLGTGAYTEAFF. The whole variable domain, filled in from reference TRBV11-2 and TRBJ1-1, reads EAGVAQSPRYKIIEKRQSVAFWCNPISGHATLYWYQQILGQGPKLLIQFQNNGVVDDSQLPKDRFSAERLKGVDSTLKIQPAKLEDSAVYLCASSLGTGAYTEAFFGQGTRLTVV.

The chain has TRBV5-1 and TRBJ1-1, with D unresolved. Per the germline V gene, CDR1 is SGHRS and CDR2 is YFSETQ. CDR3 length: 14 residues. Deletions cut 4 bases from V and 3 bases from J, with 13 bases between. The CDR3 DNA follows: TGCGCCAGCAGCCTGTCGAGGTTGGACACTGAAGCTTTCTTT. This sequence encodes CASSLSRLDTEAFF.

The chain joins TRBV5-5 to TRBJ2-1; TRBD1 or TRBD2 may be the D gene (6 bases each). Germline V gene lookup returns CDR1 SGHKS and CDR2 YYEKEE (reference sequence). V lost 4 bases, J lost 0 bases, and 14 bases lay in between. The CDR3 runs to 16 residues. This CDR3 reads CASSPLADSSYNEQFF. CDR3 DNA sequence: TGTGCCAGCAGCCCGTTAGCGGACAGCTCCTACAATGAGCAGTTCTTC.

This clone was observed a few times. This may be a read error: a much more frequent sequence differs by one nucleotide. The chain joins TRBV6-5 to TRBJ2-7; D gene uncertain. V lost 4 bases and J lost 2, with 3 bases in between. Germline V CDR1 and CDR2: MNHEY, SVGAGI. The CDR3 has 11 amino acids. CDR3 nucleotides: TGTGCCAGCAGTTCCGCCTACGAGCAGTACTTC. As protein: CASSSAYEQYF.

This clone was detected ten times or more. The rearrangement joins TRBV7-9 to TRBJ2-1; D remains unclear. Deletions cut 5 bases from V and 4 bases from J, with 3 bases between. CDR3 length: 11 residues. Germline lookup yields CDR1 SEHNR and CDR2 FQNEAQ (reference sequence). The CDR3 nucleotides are TGTGCCAGCAGCGATTACAATGAGCAGTTCTTC. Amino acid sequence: CASSDYNEQFF.

The DNA of the CDR3 is TGTGCCAGTGTCTCGGGGCCTTCCTCTGGGGCCAACGTCCTGACTTTC. It is translated as CASVSGPSSGANVLTF. This chain joins TRBV19 and TRBJ2-6; D may match TRBD1 or TRBD2 (5 bases each). This CDR3 comprises 16 residues. Trimming stripped 8 bases from V and 0 bases from J, with 14 bases between. Germline CDR1 LNHDA, CDR2 SQIVND (reference sequence).

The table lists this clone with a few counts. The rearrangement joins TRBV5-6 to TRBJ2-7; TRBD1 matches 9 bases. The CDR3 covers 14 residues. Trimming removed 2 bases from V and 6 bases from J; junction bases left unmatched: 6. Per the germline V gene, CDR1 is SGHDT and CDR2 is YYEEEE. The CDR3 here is CASSFTQGASEQYF. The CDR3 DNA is TGTGCCAGCAGCTTTACACAGGGGGCGAGCGAGCAGTACTTC.

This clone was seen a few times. CDR3 protein: CASSQGGPDTQYF. In DNA, the CDR3 is TGTGCCAGCAGCCAGGGCGGACCAGATACGCAGTATTTT. The chain uses TRBV4-2 and TRBJ2-3; D call uncertain. Germline V lookup: CDR1 LGHNA, CDR2 YNFKEQ. Trimming took off 3 bases at V and 4 bases at J, with 8 bases between the two ends. The CDR3 length is 13 residues.

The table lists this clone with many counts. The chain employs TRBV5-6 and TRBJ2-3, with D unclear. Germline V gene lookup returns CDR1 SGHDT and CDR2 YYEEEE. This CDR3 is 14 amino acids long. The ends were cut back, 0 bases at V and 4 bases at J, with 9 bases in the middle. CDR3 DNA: TGTGCCAGCAGCTTGGCCAGGCGTTCAGATACGCAGTATTTT. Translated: CASSLARRSDTQYF. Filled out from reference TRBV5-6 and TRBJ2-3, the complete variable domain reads DAGVTQSPTHLIKTRGQQVTLRCSPKSGHDTVSWYQQALGQGPQFIFQYYEEEERQRGNFPDRFSGHQFPNYSSELNVNALLLGDSALYLCASSLARRSDTQYFGPGTRLTVL.

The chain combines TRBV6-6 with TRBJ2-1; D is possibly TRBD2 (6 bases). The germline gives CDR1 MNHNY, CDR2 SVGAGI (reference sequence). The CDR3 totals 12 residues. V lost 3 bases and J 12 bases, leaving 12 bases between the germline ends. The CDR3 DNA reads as TGTGCCAGCAGTTATACGGGGGACGGGCAGTTCTTC. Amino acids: CASSYTGDGQFF.

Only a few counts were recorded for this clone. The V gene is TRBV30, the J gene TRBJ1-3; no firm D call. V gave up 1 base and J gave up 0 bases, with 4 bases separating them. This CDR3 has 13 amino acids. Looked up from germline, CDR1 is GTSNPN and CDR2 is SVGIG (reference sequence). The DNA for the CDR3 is TGTGCCTGGAGTGCGAGCTCTGGAAACACCATATATTTT. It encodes CAWSASSGNTIYF. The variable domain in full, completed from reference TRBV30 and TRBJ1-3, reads SQTIHQWPATLVQPVGSPLSLECTVEGTSNPNLYWYRQAAGRGLQLLFYSVGIGQISSEVPQNLSASRPQDRQFILSSKKLLLSDSGFYLCAWSASSGNTIYFGEGSWLTVV.

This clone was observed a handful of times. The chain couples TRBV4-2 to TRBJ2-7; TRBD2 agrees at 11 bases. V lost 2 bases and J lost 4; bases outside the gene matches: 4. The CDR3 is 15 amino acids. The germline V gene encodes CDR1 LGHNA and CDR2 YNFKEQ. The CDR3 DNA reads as TGTGCCAGCAGCCAACAACTAGCGGGAGAGTACGAGCAGTACTTC. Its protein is CASSQQLAGEYEQYF.

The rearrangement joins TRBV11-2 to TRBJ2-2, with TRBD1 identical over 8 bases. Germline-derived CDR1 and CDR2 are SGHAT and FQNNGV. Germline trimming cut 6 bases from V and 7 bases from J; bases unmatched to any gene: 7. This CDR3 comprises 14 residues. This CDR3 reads CASRTTGGSGELFF. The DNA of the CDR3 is TGTGCCAGCAGAACAACAGGGGGGAGCGGGGAGCTGTTTTTT.

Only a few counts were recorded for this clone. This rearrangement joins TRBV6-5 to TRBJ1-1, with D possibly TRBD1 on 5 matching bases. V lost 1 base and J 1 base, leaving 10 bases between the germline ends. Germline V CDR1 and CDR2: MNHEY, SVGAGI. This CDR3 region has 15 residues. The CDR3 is CASSYYQGSNTEAFF. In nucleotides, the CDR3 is TGTGCCAGCAGTTACTATCAGGGATCGAACACTGAAGCTTTCTTT.

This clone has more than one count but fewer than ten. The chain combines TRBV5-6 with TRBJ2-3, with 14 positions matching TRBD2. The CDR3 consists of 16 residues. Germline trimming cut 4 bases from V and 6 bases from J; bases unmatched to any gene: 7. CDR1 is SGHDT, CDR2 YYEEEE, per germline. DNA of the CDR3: TGTGCCAGCAGCCGCCTGACTAGCGGGAGGGCGGATACGCAGTATTTT. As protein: CASSRLTSGRADTQYF.

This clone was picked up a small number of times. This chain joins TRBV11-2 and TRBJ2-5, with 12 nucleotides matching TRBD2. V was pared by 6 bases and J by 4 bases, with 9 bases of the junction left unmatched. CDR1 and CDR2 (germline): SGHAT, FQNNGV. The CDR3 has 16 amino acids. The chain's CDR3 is CASRKASGRAAETQYF. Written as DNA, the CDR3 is TGTGCCAGCAGGAAGGCTAGCGGGAGGGCCGCAGAGACCCAGTACTTC.

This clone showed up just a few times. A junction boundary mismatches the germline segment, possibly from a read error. The CDR3 spells CANSQDPGGLAYLRNEQFF. For the CDR3, the DNA is TGTGCCAACAGCCAAGATCCAGGCGGTCTAGCCTATCTACGCAATGAGCAGTTCTTC. The chain recombines TRBV14 with TRBJ2-1; D is perhaps TRBD2 (5 bases). There are 19 residues in the CDR3. The V gene's germline CDR1 is SGHDN and CDR2 FVKESK.

CDR3 coding DNA: TGCGCCAGCAGCCAAGACAGTGGGAGGGCGCAGTATTTT. It is translated as CASSQDSGRAQYF. The J gene is TRBJ2-3, the V gene TRBV4-3, with 7 positions matching TRBD2. The germline V gene encodes CDR1 LGHNA and CDR2 YSLEER. Unmatched junction bases numbered 4, after V lost 0 bases and J lost 10 bases. The CDR3 is 13 residues long.